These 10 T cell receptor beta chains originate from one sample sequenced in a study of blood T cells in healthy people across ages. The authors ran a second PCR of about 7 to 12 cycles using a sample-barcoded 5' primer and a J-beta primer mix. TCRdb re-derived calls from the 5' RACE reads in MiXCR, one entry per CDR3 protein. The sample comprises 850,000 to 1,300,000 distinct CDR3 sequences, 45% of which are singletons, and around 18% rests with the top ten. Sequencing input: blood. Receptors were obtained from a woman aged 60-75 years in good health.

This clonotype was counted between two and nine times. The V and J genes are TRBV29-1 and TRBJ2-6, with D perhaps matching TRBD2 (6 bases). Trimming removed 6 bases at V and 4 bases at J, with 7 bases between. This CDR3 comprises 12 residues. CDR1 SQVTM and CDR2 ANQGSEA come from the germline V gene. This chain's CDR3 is CSVGGGANVLTF. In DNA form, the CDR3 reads TGCAGCGTGGGGGGAGGGGCCAACGTCCTGACTTTC.

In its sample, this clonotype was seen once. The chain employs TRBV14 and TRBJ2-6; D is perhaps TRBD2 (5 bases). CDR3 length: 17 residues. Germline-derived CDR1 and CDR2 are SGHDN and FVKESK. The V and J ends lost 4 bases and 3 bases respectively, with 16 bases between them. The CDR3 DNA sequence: TGTGCCAGCAGCCCCCGGATCCCGGGGTATGGGGCCAACGTCCTGACTTTC. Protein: CASSPRIPGYGANVLTF.

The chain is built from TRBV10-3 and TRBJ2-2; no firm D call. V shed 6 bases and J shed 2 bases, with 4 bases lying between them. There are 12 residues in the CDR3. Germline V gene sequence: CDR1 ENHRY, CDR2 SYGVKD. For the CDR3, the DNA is TGTGCCATCAGGACTAACACCGGGGAGCTGTTTTTT. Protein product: CAIRTNTGELFF.

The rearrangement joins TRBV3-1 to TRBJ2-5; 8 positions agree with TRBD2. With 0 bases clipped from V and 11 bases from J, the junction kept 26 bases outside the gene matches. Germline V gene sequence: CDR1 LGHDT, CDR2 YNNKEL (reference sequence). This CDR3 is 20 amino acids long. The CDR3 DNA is TGTGCCAGCAGCCAAGATCAGTCATTTCGGGGGTTAGCGGGGAACAATGAGCAGTACTTC. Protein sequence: CASSQDQSFRGLAGNNEQYF.

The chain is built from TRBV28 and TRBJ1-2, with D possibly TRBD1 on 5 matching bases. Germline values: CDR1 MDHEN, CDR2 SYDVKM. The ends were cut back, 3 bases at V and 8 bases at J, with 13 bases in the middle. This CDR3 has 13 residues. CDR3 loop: CASSFGQGLGYTF. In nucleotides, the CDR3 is TGTGCCAGCAGTTTCGGCCAGGGTTTAGGCTACACCTTC.

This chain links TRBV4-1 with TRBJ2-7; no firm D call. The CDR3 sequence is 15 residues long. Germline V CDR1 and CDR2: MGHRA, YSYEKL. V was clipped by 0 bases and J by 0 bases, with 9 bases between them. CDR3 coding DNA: TGCGCCAGCAGCCAAGAGTCCGGGTACTCCTACGAGCAGTACTTC. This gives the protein CASSQESGYSYEQYF.

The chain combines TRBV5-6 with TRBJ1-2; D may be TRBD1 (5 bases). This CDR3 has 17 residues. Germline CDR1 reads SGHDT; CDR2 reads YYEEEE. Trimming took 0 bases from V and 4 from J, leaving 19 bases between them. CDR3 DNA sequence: TGTGCCAGCAGCTTGGGGTCTCAAGCCGACAGAGTCTATGGCTACACCTTC. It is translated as CASSLGSQADRVYGYTF. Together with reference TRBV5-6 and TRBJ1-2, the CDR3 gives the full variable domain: DAGVTQSPTHLIKTRGQQVTLRCSPKSGHDTVSWYQQALGQGPQFIFQYYEEEERQRGNFPDRFSGHQFPNYSSELNVNALLLGDSALYLCASSLGSQADRVYGYTFGSGTRLTVV.

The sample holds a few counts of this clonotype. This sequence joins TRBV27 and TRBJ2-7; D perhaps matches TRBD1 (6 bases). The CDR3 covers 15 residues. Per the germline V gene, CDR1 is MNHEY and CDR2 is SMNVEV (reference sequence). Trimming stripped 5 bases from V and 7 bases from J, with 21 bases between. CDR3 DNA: TGTGCCAGCAGTCGAGCCGGGACACCTCCGGGTGAGCAGTACTTC. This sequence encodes CASSRAGTPPGEQYF.

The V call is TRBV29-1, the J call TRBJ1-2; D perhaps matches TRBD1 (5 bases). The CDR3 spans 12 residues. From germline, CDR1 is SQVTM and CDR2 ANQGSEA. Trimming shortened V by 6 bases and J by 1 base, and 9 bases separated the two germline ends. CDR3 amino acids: CSVPDNNYGYTF. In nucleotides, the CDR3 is TGCAGCGTGCCGGACAATAACTATGGCTACACCTTC.

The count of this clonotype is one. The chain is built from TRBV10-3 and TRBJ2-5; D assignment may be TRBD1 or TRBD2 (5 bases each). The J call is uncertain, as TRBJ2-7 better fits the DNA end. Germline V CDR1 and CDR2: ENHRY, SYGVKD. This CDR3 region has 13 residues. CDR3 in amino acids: CASIESGDGEQYF. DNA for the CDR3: TGTGCCAGCATTGAGTCTGGGGACGGCGAGCAGTACTTC.